A selection of T cell receptor beta chains follows, all from one sample in a study of graft-versus-host responses after intestinal transplantation. Here immunoSEQ multiplex PCR was the method, and the copy in TCRdb shows in-frame clones only, minus some. Altogether over 70,000 clones are present, 90% being singletons, with the ten largest covering 3.5% to 5%. Antigens of these TCRs are unknown. Sequencing used unstimulated CD8+ T cells sorted from spleen or lymph node cells, obtained before transplant. The source of these receptors is a human donor who was the organ donor for an intestinal transplant. The CDR3 runs from the conserved cysteine through the conserved F or W. Fields, in order: V gene, clone size, D gene, J gene, CDR3 protein, CDR3 DNA. A D gene is named only where the DNA matches it firmly. Clone size is not always given. Where it is, it says once, few, many or a class for expanded clones.

TRBV2	NA	NA	TRBJ2-3	CASSGTTGIEIDTQYF	TGTGCCAGCAGTGGGACGACAGGTATTGAGATAGATACGCAGTATTTT
TRBV30	NA	NA	TRBJ2-2	CAWSRRGHTGELFF	TGTGCCTGGAGTAGGAGAGGCCACACCGGGGAGCTGTTTTTT
TRBV5-1	NA	NA	TRBJ1-6	CASSPTTAYNSPLHF	TGCGCCAGCAGCCCGACTACAGCGTATAATTCACCCCTCCACTTT
TRBV2	NA	NA	TRBJ1-4	CASSEALQGEKLFF	TGTGCCAGCAGTGAAGCGCTTCAGGGGGAAAAACTGTTTTTT
TRBV7-9	NA	TRBD1	TRBJ2-1	CASSPKQDRAYNEQFF	TGTGCCAGCAGCCCAAAGCAGGACAGGGCCTACAATGAGCAGTTCTTC
TRBV28	NA	NA	TRBJ1-1	CASSRAQTGNTEAFF	TGTGCCAGCAGTCGCGCCCAGACAGGGAACACTGAAGCTTTCTTT
TRBV4-3	NA	TRBD2	TRBJ2-2	CASSHHSGASSHHGELFF	TGCGCCAGCAGCCACCATAGCGGGGCGTCCTCCCACCACGGGGAGCTGTTTTTT
TRBV4-1	NA	TRBD1	TRBJ1-1	CASSQQTGGWTEAFF	TGCGCCAGCAGCCAGCAGACAGGGGGCTGGACTGAAGCTTTCTTT
TRBV19	NA	NA	TRBJ2-2	CASRDTGELFF	TGTGCCAGTCGAGACACCGGGGAGCTGTTTTTT
TRBV19	few	NA	TRBJ1-1	CASSIGAGAEAFF	TGTGCCAGTAGTATCGGGGCAGGGGCTGAAGCTTTCTTT
TRBV28	NA	NA	TRBJ1-3	CASSLLGQSSGNTIYF	TGTGCCAGCAGTTTACTTGGACAGAGCTCTGGAAACACCATATATTTT
TRBV5-8	NA	NA	TRBJ1-2	CASSLVQGQSGYTF	TGTGCCAGCAGCTTGGTTCAGGGTCAGTCTGGCTACACCTTC
TRBV6-7	NA	NA	TRBJ2-5	CASRKSSPRGETQYF	TGTGCCAGCAGGAAGAGCTCCCCAAGGGGAGAGACCCAGTACTTC
TRBV21-1	NA	NA	TRBJ2-1	CASSKFGLQVTGCDEQFF	TGTGCCAGCAGCAAATTCGGCCTGCAGGTAACCGGCTGCGATGAGCAGTTCTTC
TRBV28	NA	NA	TRBJ1-1	CASSFLGGEVDTEAFF	TGTGCCAGCAGTTTTTTGGGCGGGGAAGTGGATACTGAAGCTTTCTTT
TRBV2	NA	NA	TRBJ2-5	CASSELAVETQYF	TGTGCCAGCAGTGAATTAGCGGTGGAGACCCAGTACTTC
TRBV14	NA	NA	TRBJ2-5	CASSQVPRAWETQYF	TGTGCCAGCAGCCAAGTCCCCAGGGCTTGGGAGACCCAGTACTTC
TRBV7-6	NA	TRBD2	TRBJ2-3	CASSLESLAGGSDTQYF	TGTGCCAGCAGCTTAGAATCGCTAGCGGGGGGGTCCGATACGCAGTATTTT
TRBV15	few	NA	TRBJ1-1	CATTDYREAFF	TGTGCCACGACTGACTACCGTGAAGCTTTCTTT
TRBV7-7	NA	NA	TRBJ2-5	CASSPGPGLSQETQYF	TGTGCTAGCAGCCCCGGACCGGGACTGTCACAAGAGACCCAGTACTTC
TRBV28	NA	TRBD2	TRBJ2-5	CASTPEGGGVKETQYF	TGTGCCAGCACCCCCGAGGGCGGGGGGGTGAAAGAGACCCAGTACTTC
TRBV4-1	NA	TRBD2	TRBJ2-4	CASSQGGGTGFGSIQYF	TGCGCCAGCAGCCAAGGGGGGGGGACTGGATTCGGAAGCATTCAGTACTTC
TRBV6-5	NA	TRBD2	TRBJ2-1	CASSYDAGGPNEQFF	TGTGCCAGCAGTTACGACGCGGGGGGGCCCAATGAGCAGTTCTTC
TRBV5-3	once	TRBD1	TRBJ1-5	CAKRDSSNQPQHF	TGTGCCAAAAGGGACAGTAGCAATCAGCCCCAGCATTTT
TRBV14	NA	TRBD1	TRBJ1-6	CASSTGTGGRSPLHF	TGTGCCAGCAGCACCGGGACAGGGGGGAGGTCACCCCTCCACTTT
TRBV5-6	NA	TRBD1	TRBJ1-1	CASSLRDRRHGETFF	TGTGCCAGCAGCTTGAGGGACAGGCGGCATGGTGAGACTTTCTTT
TRBV9	NA	TRBD1	TRBJ1-1	CASSGEGVTEDRATEAFF	TGTGCCAGCAGCGGAGAGGGGGTTACGGAGGACAGGGCCACTGAAGCTTTCTTT
TRBV6-5	NA	TRBD2	TRBJ2-1	CASSPAGGYNEQFF	TGTGCCAGCAGTCCAGCGGGGGGATACAATGAGCAGTTCTTC
TRBV27	NA	NA	TRBJ1-2	CASSSVAGSDYGYTF	TGTGCCAGCAGTTCCGTTGCAGGATCAGACTATGGCTACACCTTC
TRBV13	NA	TRBD1	TRBJ1-1	CASSLGGTVNTEAFF	TGTGCCAGCAGCTTAGGGGGGACAGTGAACACTGAAGCTTTCTTT
TRBV13	NA	TRBD2	TRBJ2-1	CASSPKRGGSYNEQFF	TGTGCCAGCAGCCCCAAGCGGGGGGGCTCCTACAATGAGCAGTTCTTC
TRBV7-8	NA	NA	TRBJ1-5	CASSRGGQPQHF	TGTGCCAGCAGCCGGGGAGGACAGCCCCAGCATTTT
TRBV7-9	NA	NA	TRBJ2-3	CASSFPGQPQGDTQYF	TGTGCCAGCAGCTTTCCCGGACAGCCCCAGGGGGATACGCAGTATTTT
TRBV9	NA	NA	TRBJ2-2	CASSYTDGVSNTGELFF	TGTGCCAGCAGCTATACAGACGGGGTATCGAACACCGGGGAGCTGTTTTTT
TRBV9	once	NA	TRBJ2-1	CASSPQDFYNEQFF	TGTGCCAGCAGCCCCCAGGACTTCTACAATGAGCAGTTCTTC
TRBV12-5	NA	NA	TRBJ1-1	CASGSPRWNTEAFF	TGTGCTAGTGGTTCCCCGAGGTGGAACACTGAAGCTTTCTTT
TRBV28	NA	NA	TRBJ2-3	CASSLPLGGSGEATDTQYF	TGTGCCAGCAGTTTGCCCCTCGGGGGATCGGGGGAGGCCACAGATACGCAGTATTTT
TRBV5-3	NA	TRBD1	TRBJ1-6	CARSTDRERSYNSPLHF	TGTGCCAGAAGCACCGACAGGGAGAGGTCCTATAATTCACCCCTCCACTTT
TRBV9	NA	NA	TRBJ1-1	CASSVVTGYTEAFF	TGTGCCAGCAGCGTAGTTACAGGGTACACTGAAGCTTTCTTT
TRBV11-2	NA	NA	TRBJ1-2	CASSLDPAEGYGYTF	TGTGCCAGCAGCTTAGATCCGGCTGAGGGATATGGCTACACCTTC
TRBV4-1	NA	TRBD1	TRBJ1-5	CASSPTGALNQPQHF	TGCGCCAGCAGCCCTACAGGGGCCCTCAATCAGCCCCAGCATTTT
TRBV5-1	NA	NA	TRBJ1-4	CASSPETSEKLFF	TGCGCCAGCAGCCCCGAAACTTCCGAAAAACTGTTTTTT
TRBV6-6	NA	TRBD1	TRBJ2-3	CASNTYRGNTQYF	TGTGCCAGCAATACCTACAGGGGAAATACGCAGTATTTT
TRBV14	NA	TRBD1	TRBJ1-4	CASSQDLRDRGTNEKLFF	TGTGCCAGCAGCCAAGATTTGCGGGACAGGGGCACTAATGAAAAACTGTTTTTT
TRBV4-1	few	NA	TRBJ1-4	CASSQEGRRQIGEKLFF	TGCGCCAGCAGCCAAGAGGGAAGGAGACAGATAGGAGAAAAACTGTTTTTT
TRBV5-1	NA	NA	TRBJ1-1	CASSLTGVNTEAFF	TGCGCCAGCAGTTTGACCGGGGTTAATACTGAAGCTTTCTTT
TRBV4-1	NA	NA	TRBJ1-1	CASSLQGPNTEAFF	TGCGCCAGCAGCCTACAGGGACCGAACACTGAAGCTTTCTTT
TRBV19	NA	NA	TRBJ1-1	CASTQGNTEAFF	TGTGCCAGTACCCAGGGGAACACTGAAGCTTTCTTT
TRBV6-5	once	TRBD2	TRBJ2-3	CASSPTSGDSYF	TGTGCCAGCAGCCCGACTAGCGGGGACTCGTATTTT
TRBV4-1	once	TRBD1	TRBJ2-5	CASSQKGQVGETQYF	TGCGCCAGCAGCCAGAAGGGACAGGTTGGGGAGACCCAGTACTTC
TRBV6-5	NA	NA	TRBJ1-5	CASQAGGGNQPQHF	TGTGCCAGCCAGGCGGGGGGCGGCAATCAGCCCCAGCATTTT
TRBV5-1	NA	NA	TRBJ2-2	CASSTRAGRDTGELFF	TGCGCCAGCAGCACCAGGGCAGGGCGAGACACCGGGGAGCTGTTTTTT
TRBV4-1	NA	TRBD2	TRBJ2-1	CASSQWTSGGTNEQFF	TGCGCCAGCAGCCAATGGACTAGCGGGGGAACGAATGAGCAGTTCTTC
TRBV29-1	NA	TRBD1	TRBJ2-5	CSVDPGQGGVETQYF	TGCAGCGTTGATCCCGGACAGGGTGGGGTGGAGACCCAGTACTTC